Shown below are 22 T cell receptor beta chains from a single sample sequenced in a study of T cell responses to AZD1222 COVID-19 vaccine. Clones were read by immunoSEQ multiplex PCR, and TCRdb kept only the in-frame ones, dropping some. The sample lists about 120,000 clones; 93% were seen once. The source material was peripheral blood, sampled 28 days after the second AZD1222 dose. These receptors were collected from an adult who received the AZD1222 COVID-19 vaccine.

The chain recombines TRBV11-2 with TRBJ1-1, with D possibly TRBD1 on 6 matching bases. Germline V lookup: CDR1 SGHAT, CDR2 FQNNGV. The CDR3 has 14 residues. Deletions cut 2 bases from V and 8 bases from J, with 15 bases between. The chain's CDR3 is CASSLIEGRGEAFF. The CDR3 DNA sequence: TGTGCCAGCAGCTTAATTGAAGGGAGGGGGGAAGCTTTCTTT.

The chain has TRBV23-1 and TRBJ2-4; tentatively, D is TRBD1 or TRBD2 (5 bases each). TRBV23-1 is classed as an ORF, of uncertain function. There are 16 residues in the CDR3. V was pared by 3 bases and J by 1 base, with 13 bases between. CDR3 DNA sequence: TGCGCCAGCAGTCAGGGGGACCGATTGGCCAAAAACATTCAGTACTTC. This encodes CASSQGDRLAKNIQYF.

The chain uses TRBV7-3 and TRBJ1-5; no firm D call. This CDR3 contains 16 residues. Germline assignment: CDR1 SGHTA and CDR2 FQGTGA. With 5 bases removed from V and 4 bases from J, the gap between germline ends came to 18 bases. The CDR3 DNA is TGTGCCAGCAGCAACCCGGGCCAAACTCGGAATCAGCCCCAGCATTTT. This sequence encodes CASSNPGQTRNQPQHF.

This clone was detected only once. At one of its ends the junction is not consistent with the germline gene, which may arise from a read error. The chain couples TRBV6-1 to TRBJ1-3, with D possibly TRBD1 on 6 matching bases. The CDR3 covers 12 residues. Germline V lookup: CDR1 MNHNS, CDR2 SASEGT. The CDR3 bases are TGTGCCAGCAGTGAGGGTCCACAGGGCAGGAGATTT. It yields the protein CASSEGPQGRRF.

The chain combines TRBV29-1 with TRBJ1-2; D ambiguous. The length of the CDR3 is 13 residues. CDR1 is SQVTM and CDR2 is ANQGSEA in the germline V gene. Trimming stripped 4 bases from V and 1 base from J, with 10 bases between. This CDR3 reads CSVVNVDNYGYTF. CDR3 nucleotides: TGCAGCGTTGTAAACGTTGATAACTATGGCTACACCTTC.

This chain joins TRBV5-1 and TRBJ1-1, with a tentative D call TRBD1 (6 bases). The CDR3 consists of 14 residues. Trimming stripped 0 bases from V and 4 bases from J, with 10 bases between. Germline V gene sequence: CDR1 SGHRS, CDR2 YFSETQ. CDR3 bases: TGCGCCAGCAGCTTGGGGGGGCCGGGCACTGAAGCTTTCTTT. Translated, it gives CASSLGGPGTEAFF.

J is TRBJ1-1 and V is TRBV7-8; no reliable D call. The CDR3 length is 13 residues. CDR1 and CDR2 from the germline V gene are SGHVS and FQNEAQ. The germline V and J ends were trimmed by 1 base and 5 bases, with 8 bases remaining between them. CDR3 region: CASSLDLVTEAFF. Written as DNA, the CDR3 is TGTGCCAGCAGCTTAGATTTGGTTACTGAAGCTTTCTTT. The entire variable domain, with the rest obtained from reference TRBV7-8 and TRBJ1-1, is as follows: GAGVSQSPRYKVAKRGQDVALRCDPISGHVSLFWYQQALGQGPEFLTYFQNEAQLDKSGLPSDRFFAERPEGSVSTLKIQRTQQEDSAVYLCASSLDLVTEAFFGQGTRLTVV.

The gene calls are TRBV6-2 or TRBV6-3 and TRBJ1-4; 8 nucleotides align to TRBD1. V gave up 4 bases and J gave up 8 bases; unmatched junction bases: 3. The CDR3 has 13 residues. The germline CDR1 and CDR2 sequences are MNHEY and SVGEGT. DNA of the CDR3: TGTGCCAGCAGTTTTCAGGGGGCAGAAAAACTGTTTTTT. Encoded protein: CASSFQGAEKLFF.

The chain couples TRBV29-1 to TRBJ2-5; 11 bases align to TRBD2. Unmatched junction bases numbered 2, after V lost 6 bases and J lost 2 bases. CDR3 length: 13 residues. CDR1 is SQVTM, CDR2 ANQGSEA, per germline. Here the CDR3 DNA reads TGCAGCGTGGGACTAGCGGTTCAAGAGACCCAGTACTTC. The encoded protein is CSVGLAVQETQYF.

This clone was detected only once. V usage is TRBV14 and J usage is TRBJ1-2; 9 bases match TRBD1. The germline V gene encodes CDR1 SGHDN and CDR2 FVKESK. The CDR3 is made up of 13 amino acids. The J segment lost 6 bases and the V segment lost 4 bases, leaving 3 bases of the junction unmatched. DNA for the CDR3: TGTGCCAGCAGCCCCCGGACAGGGGATGGCTACACCTTC. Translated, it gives CASSPRTGDGYTF. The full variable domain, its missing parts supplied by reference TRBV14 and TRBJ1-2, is EAGVTQFPSHSVIEKGQTVTLRCDPISGHDNLYWYRRVMGKEIKFLLHFVKESKQDESGMPNNRFLAERTGGTYSTLKVQPAELEDSGVYFCASSPRTGDGYTFGSGTRLTVV.

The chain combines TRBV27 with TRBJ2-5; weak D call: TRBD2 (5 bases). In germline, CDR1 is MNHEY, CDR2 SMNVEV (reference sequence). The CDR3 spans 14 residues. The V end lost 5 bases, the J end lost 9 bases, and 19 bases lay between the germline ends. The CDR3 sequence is CASSPPDSFGAQYF. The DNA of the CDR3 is TGTGCCAGCAGTCCGCCTGACTCGTTCGGGGCCCAGTACTTC.

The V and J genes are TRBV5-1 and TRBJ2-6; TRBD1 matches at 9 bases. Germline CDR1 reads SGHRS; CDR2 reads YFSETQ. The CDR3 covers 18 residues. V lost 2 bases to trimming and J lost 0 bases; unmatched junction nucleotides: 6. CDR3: CASSFMGQGSSGANVLTF. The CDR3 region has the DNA TGCGCCAGCAGCTTTATGGGACAGGGTAGCTCTGGGGCCAACGTCCTGACTTTC.

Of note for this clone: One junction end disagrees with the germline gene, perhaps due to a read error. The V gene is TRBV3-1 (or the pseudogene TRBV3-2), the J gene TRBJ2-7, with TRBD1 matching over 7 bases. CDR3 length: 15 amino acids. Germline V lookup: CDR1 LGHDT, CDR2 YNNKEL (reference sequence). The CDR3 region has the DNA TGTGCCAGCAGCGAAGAAGTGGGTAGGGGGCTCGAGCAGTACTTC. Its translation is CASSEEVGRGLEQYF.

CDR3 sequence: CASSQPSWEQFF. In DNA, the CDR3 is TGTGCCAGCAGCCAACCCTCGTGGGAGCAGTTCTTC. This chain joins TRBV3-1 (or the pseudogene TRBV3-2) and TRBJ2-1, with D unclear. V lost 2 bases and J lost 10, with 9 bases in between. The CDR3 length is 12 residues. The germline V gene has CDR1 LGHDT and CDR2 YNNKEL (reference sequence).

The CDR3 sequence is CASRLGGEQYF. The CDR3 DNA is TGTGCCAGCAGACTAGGGGGTGAGCAGTACTTC. J is TRBJ2-7 and V is TRBV7-2; TRBD1 might be the D (6 bases). The CDR3 length is 11 residues. Between the trimmed V and J ends, which lost 6 bases and 7 bases, there was a span of 10 bases. Germline assignment: CDR1 SGHTA and CDR2 FQGNSA.

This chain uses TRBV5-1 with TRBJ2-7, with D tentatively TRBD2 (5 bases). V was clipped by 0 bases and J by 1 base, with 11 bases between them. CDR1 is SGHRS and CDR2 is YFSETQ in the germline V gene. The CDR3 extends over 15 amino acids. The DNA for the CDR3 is TGCGCCAGCAGCTTGGGGTCCAGCGGATCCTACGAGCAGTACTTC. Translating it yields CASSLGSSGSYEQYF. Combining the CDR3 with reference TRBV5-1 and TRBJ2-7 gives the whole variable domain KAGVTQTPRYLIKTRGQQVTLSCSPISGHRSVSWYQQTPGQGLQFLFEYFSETQRNKGNFPGRFSGRQFSNSRSEMNVSTLELGDSALYLCASSLGSSGSYEQYFGPGTRLTVT.

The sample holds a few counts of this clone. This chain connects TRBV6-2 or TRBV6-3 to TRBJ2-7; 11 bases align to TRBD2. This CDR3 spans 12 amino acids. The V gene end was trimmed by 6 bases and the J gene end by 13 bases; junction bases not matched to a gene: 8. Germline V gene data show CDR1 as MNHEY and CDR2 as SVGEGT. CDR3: CASSPTLAGGYF. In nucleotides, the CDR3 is TGTGCCAGCAGCCCTACTCTAGCGGGAGGATACTTC.

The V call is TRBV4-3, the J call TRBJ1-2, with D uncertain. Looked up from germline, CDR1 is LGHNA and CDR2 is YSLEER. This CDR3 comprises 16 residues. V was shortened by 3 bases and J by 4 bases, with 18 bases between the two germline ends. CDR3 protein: CASSQGGRNAAYGYTF. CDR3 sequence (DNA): TGCGCCAGCAGCCAGGGAGGACGGAACGCGGCCTATGGCTACACCTTC.

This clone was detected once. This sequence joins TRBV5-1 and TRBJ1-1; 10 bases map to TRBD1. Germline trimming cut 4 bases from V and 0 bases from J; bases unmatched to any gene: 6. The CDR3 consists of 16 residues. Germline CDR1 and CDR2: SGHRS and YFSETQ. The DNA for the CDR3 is TGCGCCAGCAGCCTACGGACAGGGGGGTTGAACACTGAAGCTTTCTTT. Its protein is CASSLRTGGLNTEAFF.

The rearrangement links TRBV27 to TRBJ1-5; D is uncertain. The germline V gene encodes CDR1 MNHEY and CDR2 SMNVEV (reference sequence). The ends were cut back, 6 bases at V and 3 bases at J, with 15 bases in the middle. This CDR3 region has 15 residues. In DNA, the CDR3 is TGTGCCAGCAGACCCTCCGGGAGCCCCAATCAGCCCCAGCATTTT. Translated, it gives CASRPSGSPNQPQHF.

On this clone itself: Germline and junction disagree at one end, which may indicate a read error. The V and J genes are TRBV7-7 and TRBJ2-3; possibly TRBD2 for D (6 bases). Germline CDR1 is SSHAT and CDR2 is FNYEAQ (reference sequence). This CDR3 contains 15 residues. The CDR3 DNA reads TGTGCTAGCAGCTTAACGGGCTATAGCGGAGATACGCAGTATTTT. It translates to CASSLTGYSGDTQYF.

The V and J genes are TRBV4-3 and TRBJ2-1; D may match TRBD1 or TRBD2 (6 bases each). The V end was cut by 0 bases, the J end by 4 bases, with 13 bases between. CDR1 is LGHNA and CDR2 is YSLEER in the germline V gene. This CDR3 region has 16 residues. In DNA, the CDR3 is TGCGCCAGCAGCCAAGATTGGAGGGGGACTTACAATGAGCAGTTCTTC. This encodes CASSQDWRGTYNEQFF.